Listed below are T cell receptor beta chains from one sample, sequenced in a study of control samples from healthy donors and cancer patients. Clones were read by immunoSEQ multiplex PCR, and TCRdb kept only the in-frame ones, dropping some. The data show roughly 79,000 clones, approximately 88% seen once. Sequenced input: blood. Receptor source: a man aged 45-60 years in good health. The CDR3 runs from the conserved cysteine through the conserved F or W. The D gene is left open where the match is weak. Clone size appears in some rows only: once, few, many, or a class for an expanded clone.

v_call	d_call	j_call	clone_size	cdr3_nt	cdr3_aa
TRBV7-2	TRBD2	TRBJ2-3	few	TGTGCCAGCAGCTTTAGCGGGACTAATACAGATACGCAGTATTTT	CASSFSGTNTDTQYF
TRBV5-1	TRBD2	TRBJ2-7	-	TGCGCCAGCAGCCGTGGACTAGCAGGATACGAGCAGTACTTC	CASSRGLAGYEQYF
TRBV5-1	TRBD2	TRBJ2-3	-	TGCGCCAGCAAGGAGACTAGCGGGAGTGGTACGCAGTATTTT	CASKETSGSGTQYF
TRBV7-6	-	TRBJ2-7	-	TGTGCCAGCAGCTCCTGGGACGGCTCCTACGAGCAGTACTTC	CASSSWDGSYEQYF
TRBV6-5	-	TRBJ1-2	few	TGTGCCAGCTTAGGGGACCACTATGGCTACACCTTC	CASLGDHYGYTF
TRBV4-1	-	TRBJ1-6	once	TGCGCCAGCAGCCAAGCCCAACCAGGGGCTCCAAATAATTCACCCCTCCACTTT	CASSQAQPGAPNNSPLHF
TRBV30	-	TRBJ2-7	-	TGTGCCTGGAATCATAAGGGAGGGGGAGAAGAGCAGTACTTC	CAWNHKGGGEEQYF
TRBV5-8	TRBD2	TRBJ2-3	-	TGTGCCAGCAGCCACGGGACTAGCGGGAGACGCACAGATACGCAGTATTTT	CASSHGTSGRRTDTQYF
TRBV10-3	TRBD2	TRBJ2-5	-	TGTGCCATCAGTGGGGCGGGGGAACCGTACCAAGAGACCCAGTACTTC	CAISGAGEPYQETQYF
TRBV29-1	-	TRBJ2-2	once	TGCAGCGTTGAAGATGATGACCTCACTGGGGAGCTGTTTTTT	CSVEDDDLTGELFF
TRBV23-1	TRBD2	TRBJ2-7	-	TGCGCCAGCAGTCAATCGGGGACTAGACGAGGCGGGGACGAGCAGTACTTC	CASSQSGTRRGGDEQYF
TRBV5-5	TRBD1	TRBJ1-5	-	TGTGCCAGCAGTCATCGGACAGGGGTCGATCAGCCCCAGCATTTT	CASSHRTGVDQPQHF
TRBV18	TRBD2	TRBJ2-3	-	TGTGCCAGCTCTCGACTAGCGGGGGATAGCACAGATACGCAGTATTTT	CASSRLAGDSTDTQYF
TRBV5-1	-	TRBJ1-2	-	TGCGCCAGCAGCACGACAGTTTCCAACTATGGCTACACCTTC	CASSTTVSNYGYTF
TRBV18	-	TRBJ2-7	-	TGTGCCAGCTCACCACCGGCAGGGGCGGGATACGAGCAGTACTTC	CASSPPAGAGYEQYF
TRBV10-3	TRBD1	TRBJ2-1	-	TGTGCCATCAGTGAGTACGGCAGGGGGAGAGACAATGAGCAGTTCTTC	CAISEYGRGRDNEQFF
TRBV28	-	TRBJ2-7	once	TGTGCCAGCAGTCGAGGACCCTACGAGCAGTACTTC	CASSRGPYEQYF
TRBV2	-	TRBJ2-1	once	TGTGCCAGCAGTTTGGGCTTTAAGGTGAATGAGCAGTTCTTC	CASSLGFKVNEQFF
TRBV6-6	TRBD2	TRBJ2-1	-	TGTGCCAGCAGTTACCATAGACTAGCGGGAGCAAATGAGCAGTTCTTC	CASSYHRLAGANEQFF
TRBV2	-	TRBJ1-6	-	TGTGCCAGCAGTGAAGGGATCTCCTATAATTCACCCCTCCACTTT	CASSEGISYNSPLHF
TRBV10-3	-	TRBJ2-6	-	TGTGCCATCAGTGAGTCTGCTAGGGTATCTGGGGCCAACGTCCTGACTTTC	CAISESARVSGANVLTF
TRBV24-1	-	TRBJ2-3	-	TGTGCCACCAGTGCCGGGGGATCCGTTGCAGATACGCAGTATTTT	CATSAGGSVADTQYF
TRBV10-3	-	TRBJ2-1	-	TGTGCCATCAGTGCCCAAACAGTGTACAATGAGCAGTTCTTC	CAISAQTVYNEQFF
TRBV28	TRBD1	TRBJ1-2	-	TGTGCCAGCAGTTCCCCGACAGGGGGCTTATATGGCTACACCTTC	CASSSPTGGLYGYTF
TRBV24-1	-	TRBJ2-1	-	TGTGCCACCAGTGACCGGACGGGGCTTGAGCAGTTCTTC	CATSDRTGLEQFF
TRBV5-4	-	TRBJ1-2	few	TGTGCCAGCAGCTTGGAAGGCCTCTATGGCTACACCTTC	CASSLEGLYGYTF
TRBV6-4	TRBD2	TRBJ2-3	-	TGTGCCAGCAGTGACTCGACTAGCGGGAGCACAGATACGCAGTATTTT	CASSDSTSGSTDTQYF
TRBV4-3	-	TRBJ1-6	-	TGCGCCAGCAGCCACCGGGACTCTGGTTCACCCCTCCACTTT	CASSHRDSGSPLHF
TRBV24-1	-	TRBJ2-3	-	TGTGCCACCAGTGACCCCATCGGGACGGATAACACAGATACGCAGTATTTT	CATSDPIGTDNTDTQYF
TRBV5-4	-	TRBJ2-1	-	TGTGCCAGCAGCCGGCCAGTGGGTCGAGGGGGCAATGAGCAGTTCTTC	CASSRPVGRGGNEQFF
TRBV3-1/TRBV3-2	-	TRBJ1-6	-	TGTGCCAGCAGCAGTACAGGAAATTCACCCCTCCACTTT	CASSSTGNSPLHF
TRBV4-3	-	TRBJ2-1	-	TGCGCCAGCAGCCCCAACAGGGTCGCTGAGCAGTTCTTC	CASSPNRVAEQFF
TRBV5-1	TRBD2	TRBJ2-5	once	TGCGCCAGCAGCTTGCACCCAGCGGGAGGGCCGGGGGAGACCCAGTACTTC	CASSLHPAGGPGETQYF
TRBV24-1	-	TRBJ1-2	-	TGTGCCACCAGTGATTTAACAGGCAACTATGGCTACACCTTC	CATSDLTGNYGYTF
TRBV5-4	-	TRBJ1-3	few	TGTGCCAGCAGCGCGGACAGAAACACCATATATTTT	CASSADRNTIYF
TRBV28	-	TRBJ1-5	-	TGTGCCAGCAGTTTTCGACGTGGACAGACTAATCAGCCCCAGCATTTT	CASSFRRGQTNQPQHF
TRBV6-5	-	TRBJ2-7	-	TGTGCCAGCAGTACAACCGGCGAGTCTTACGAGCAGTACTTC	CASSTTGESYEQYF
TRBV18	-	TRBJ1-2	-	TGTGCCAGCTCACTCGAGGGCAGCCCTAACTATGGCTACACCTTC	CASSLEGSPNYGYTF
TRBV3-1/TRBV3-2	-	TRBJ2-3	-	TGTGCCAGCAGCCAAACCTCGGCCGTAGGCAGTTCGCAGTATTTT	CASSQTSAVGSSQYF
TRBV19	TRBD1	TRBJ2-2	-	TGTGCCAGTAGTCTTTCTTTCGGACAGGCCGGGACCGGGGAGCTGTTTTTT	CASSLSFGQAGTGELFF
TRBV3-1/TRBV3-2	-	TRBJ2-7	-	TGTGCCAGCAGCCAAGGGCTGGGGCAGGTTCAGTACTTC	CASSQGLGQVQYF
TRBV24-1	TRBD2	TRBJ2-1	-	TGTGCCACCAGTGATGCCCGACTAGCGGGACCATACAATGAGCAGTTCTTC	CATSDARLAGPYNEQFF
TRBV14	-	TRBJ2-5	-	TGTGCCAGCAGCCCACCAAGTCCGAAGACCCAGTACTTC	CASSPPSPKTQYF
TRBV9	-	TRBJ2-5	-	TGTGCCAGCAGCGTACTCGATTCAGAGACCCAGTACTTC	CASSVLDSETQYF
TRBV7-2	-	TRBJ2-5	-	TGTGCCAGCAGCCCTCCTAACTACCAAGAGACCCAGTACTTC	CASSPPNYQETQYF
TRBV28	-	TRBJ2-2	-	TGTGCCAGCAGACGGAGCACCGGGGAGCTGTTTTTT	CASRRSTGELFF
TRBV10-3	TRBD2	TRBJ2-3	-	TGTGCCATCAACGAGGGACTAGCGGGAATTTTCACAGATACGCAGTATTTT	CAINEGLAGIFTDTQYF
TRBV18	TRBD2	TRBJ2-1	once	TGTGCCAGCTCACCTGGGACTAGCGCAAGAAATGAGCAGTTCTTC	CASSPGTSARNEQFF
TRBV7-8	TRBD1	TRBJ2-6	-	TGTGCCAGCAGCTCGTCGGGACAGAGAGGGGCCAACGTCCTGACTTTC	CASSSSGQRGANVLTF